A selection of T cell receptor beta chains follows, all from one sample in a study of blood T cells in healthy people across ages. MiXCR was run by TCRdb on the 5' RACE reads, yielding one entry per CDR3 protein. Of roughly 560,000 distinct CDR3 sequences in the sample, under 30% are singletons; the top ten hold roughly 9%. This sample was shared with a second study, whose subject was T cells of mothers and their children.

The sample consisted of blood. The receptors come from a boy aged 5-17 years in good health. The conserved cysteine and the conserved F or W are not part of the CDR3 here.

j_gene: TRBJ1-2
v_gene: TRBV7-2
CDR3aa: ASSSRGADYGYT

j_gene: TRBJ1-6
v_gene: TRBV18
CDR3aa: ASSSEGTSYNSPLH

j_gene: NA
v_gene: TRBV28
CDR3aa: VSFAPQNSYEQY

j_gene: TRBJ2-5
v_gene: TRBV6-1
CDR3aa: AGVGSLQETQY

j_gene: TRBJ2-3
v_gene: TRBV2
CDR3aa: ATTGVGDTQY

j_gene: TRBJ1-6
v_gene: TRBV20-1
CDR3aa: SARDWGQAPRSYNSPLH

j_gene: NA
v_gene: TRBV20-1
CDR3aa: SAGTSNYNEQF

j_gene: TRBJ2-7
v_gene: TRBV28
CDR3aa: ASSLLGSYEQY

j_gene: TRBJ2-7
v_gene: TRBV20-1
CDR3aa: SAREGDEQY

j_gene: TRBJ2-5
v_gene: TRBV12-3/TRBV12-4
CDR3aa: ASSPGGRQETQY